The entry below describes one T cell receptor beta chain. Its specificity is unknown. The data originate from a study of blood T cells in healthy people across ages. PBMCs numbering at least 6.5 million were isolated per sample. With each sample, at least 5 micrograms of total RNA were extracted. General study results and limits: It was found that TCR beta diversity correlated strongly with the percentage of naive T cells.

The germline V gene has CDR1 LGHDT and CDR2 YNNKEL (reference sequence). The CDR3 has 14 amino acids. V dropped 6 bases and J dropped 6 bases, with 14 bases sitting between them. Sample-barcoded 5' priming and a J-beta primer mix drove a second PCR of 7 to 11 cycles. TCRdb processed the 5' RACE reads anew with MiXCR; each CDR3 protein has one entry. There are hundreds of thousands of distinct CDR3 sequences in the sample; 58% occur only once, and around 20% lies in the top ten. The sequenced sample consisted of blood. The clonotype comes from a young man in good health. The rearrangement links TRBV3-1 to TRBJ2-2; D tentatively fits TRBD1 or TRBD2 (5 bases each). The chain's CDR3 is CASRPPWDAGELFF. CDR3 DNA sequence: TGTGCCAGCAGGCCTCCGTGGGACGCCGGGGAGCTGTTTTTT.